A single sample gave rise to the 18 T cell receptor beta chains below, sequenced in a study of Graves' ophthalmopathy and Graves' hyperthyroidism. RNA transcripts provided the template for amplifying TCR beta CDR3 regions. HTBI primers served in a first-round RT-PCR, which a second-round multiplex PCR followed. Via MiXCR, TCRdb re-called the multiplex PCR reads, giving one row per CDR3 protein. Counted here are 230,000 or so distinct CDR3 sequences, 45% occurring once; the ten biggest clones make up less than 60%. The specimen was peripheral blood. The receptors stem from an adult man with Graves' ophthalmopathy.

The chain uses TRBV2 and TRBJ1-2; D uncertain. The CDR3 loop spans 13 amino acids. Germline CDR1 and CDR2: SNHLY and FYNNEI. V shed 9 bases and J shed 2 bases, with 13 bases lying between them. In DNA, the CDR3 is TGTGCCAGTTCGATAGACCGGAACTATGGCTACACCTTC. Translated: CASSIDRNYGYTF.

The rearrangement uses TRBV5-1 and TRBJ2-2; a weak D match, TRBD1 (5 bases). In germline, CDR1 is SGHRS, CDR2 YFSETQ. The CDR3 extends over 14 amino acids. The V gene lost 7 bases and the J gene lost 3 bases, with 13 bases spanning the gap. CDR3 in DNA: TGCGCCAGCGGTGGGGCATTGGACACCGGGGAGCTGTTTTTT. Its protein is CASGGALDTGELFF.

The chain recombines TRBV10-2 with TRBJ2-5, with 13 bases aligning to TRBD2. The CDR3 covers 15 residues. The ends lost 6 bases at V and 4 bases at J; junction bases unmatched: 5. CDR1 and CDR2 (germline): WSHSY, SAAADI. In DNA, the CDR3 is TGCGCCAGCAGCGATGGACTAGCGGGAGCAGAGACCCAGTACTTC. Translation gives CASSDGLAGAETQYF.

Ten or more counts support this clonotype. This chain uses TRBV7-2 with TRBJ1-2, with 7 bases matching TRBD1. This CDR3 is 13 amino acids long. Germline V lookup: CDR1 SGHTA, CDR2 FQGNSA. V gave up 5 bases and J gave up 6 bases; unmatched junction bases: 6. The chain's CDR3 is CASSRQGLDGYTF. CDR3 nucleotide sequence: TGTGCCAGCAGCCGACAGGGCCTTGATGGCTACACCTTC.

The chain employs TRBV28 and TRBJ1-1; D remains ambiguous. The CDR3 spans 12 residues. Trimming stripped 5 bases from V and 7 bases from J, with 11 bases between. Germline loops: CDR1 MDHEN, CDR2 SYDVKM. CDR3 DNA: TGTGCCAGCAGTCCATATGAAGGTGAAGCTTTCTTT. Translating gives CASSPYEGEAFF.

In this sample, this clonotype turned up once. The chain carries TRBV29-1 and TRBJ2-6; D is unresolved. This CDR3 region has 15 residues. The germline V gene encodes CDR1 SQVTM and CDR2 ANQGSEA. Trimming removed 1 base at V and 3 bases at J, with 10 bases between. The CDR3 DNA reads TGCAGCGTTGAAGGTACAGTAAATGGGGCCAACGTCCTGACTTTC. Protein: CSVEGTVNGANVLTF.

Details on this clonotype: At one of its ends the junction is not consistent with the germline gene, which may arise from a read error. The chain employs TRBV2 and TRBJ2-7, with 9 bases lining up with TRBD1. Germline V gene data show CDR1 as SNHLY and CDR2 as FYNNEI. This CDR3 contains 16 residues. This CDR3 is CASSQRAQGASYEQYF. DNA of the CDR3: TGCGCCAGCAGCCAAAGGGCACAGGGGGCCTCCTACGAGCAGTACTTC.

This clonotype was counted at least ten times. The V gene is TRBV20-1, the J gene TRBJ1-2, with 7 bases matching TRBD1. Per the germline V gene, CDR1 is DFQATT and CDR2 is SNEGSKA (reference sequence). This CDR3 is built from 13 residues. The J segment lost 4 bases and the V segment lost 2 bases, leaving 4 bases of the junction unmatched. The CDR3 coding sequence is TGCAGTGCTAGAAGCCAGGGGGTCTATGGCTACACCTTC. Its protein product is CSARSQGVYGYTF.

This clonotype appeared a single time. This chain uses TRBV7-9 with TRBJ2-5; possible D gene TRBD2, 5 bases. The V end lost 1 base, the J end lost 3 bases, and 15 bases lay between the germline ends. The CDR3 is made up of 16 amino acids. In germline, CDR1 is SEHNR, CDR2 FQNEAQ (reference sequence). The CDR3 bases are TGTGCCAGCAGCTTAGATCGCAGCGGTAGAAAAGAGACCCAGTACTTC. Protein: CASSLDRSGRKETQYF.

The chain uses TRBV13 and TRBJ1-4; D is uncertain. Trimming took off 5 bases at V and 6 bases at J, with 7 bases between the two ends. Germline V gene lookup returns CDR1 PRHDT and CDR2 FYEKMQ (reference sequence). CDR3 length: 12 amino acids. CDR3 region: CASSETDEKLFF. As DNA, the CDR3 is TGTGCCAGCAGCGAGACGGATGAAAAACTGTTTTTT.

In regard to this clonotype: It may be a read error: a sequence one base away is much more abundant. The chain recombines TRBV7-9 with TRBJ2-7; the match to TRBD2 covers 10 bases. The ends lost 0 bases at V and 7 bases at J; junction bases unmatched: 9. The germline V gene encodes CDR1 SEHNR and CDR2 FQNEAQ (reference sequence). This CDR3 has 16 amino acids. As DNA, the CDR3 is TGTGCCAGCAGCTTAGCGGCCAGCGGGGGGGTTAATGAGCAGTACTTC. Translating it yields CASSLAASGGVNEQYF.

In its sample, this clonotype was seen a few times. The chain couples TRBV7-9 to TRBJ1-1, with D unresolved. The ends were cut back, 1 base at V and 2 bases at J, with 8 bases in the middle. Germline CDR1 is SEHNR and CDR2 is FQNEAQ (reference sequence). The CDR3 is 14 residues long. CDR3 nucleotide sequence: TGTGCCAGCAGCTTAGGGGCGGTTAACACTGAAGCTTTCTTT. Protein: CASSLGAVNTEAFF.

V is TRBV25-1 and J is TRBJ2-7; no definite D call. The ends were cut back, 6 bases at V and 7 bases at J, with 22 bases in the middle. Germline lookup yields CDR1 MGHDK and CDR2 SYGVNS. CDR3 length: 15 amino acids. CDR3 region: CASSVLGSSMGEQYF. CDR3 bases: TGTGCCAGCAGCGTTCTCGGATCCTCCATGGGGGAGCAGTACTTC.

This clonotype was seen a few times. The rearrangement uses TRBV14 and TRBJ1-2; possible D gene TRBD1, 5 bases. CDR1 and CDR2 (germline): SGHDN, FVKESK. V lost 3 bases and J lost 8, with 16 bases in between. This CDR3 region has 14 residues. The CDR3 nucleotides are TGTGCCAGCAGCCAGAATATCAGGGATTTCGGCTACACCTTC. It translates to CASSQNIRDFGYTF. Full variable domain (missing parts from reference TRBV14 and TRBJ1-2): EAGVTQFPSHSVIEKGQTVTLRCDPISGHDNLYWYRRVMGKEIKFLLHFVKESKQDESGMPNNRFLAERTGGTYSTLKVQPAELEDSGVYFCASSQNIRDFGYTFGSGTRLTVV.

The chain joins TRBV2 to TRBJ1-4; TRBD1 matches 7 bases. The CDR3 length is 12 residues. Germline CDR1 SNHLY, CDR2 FYNNEI. V was pared by 6 bases and J by 11 bases, with 6 bases of the junction left unmatched. CDR3 bases: TGTGCCAGCAGCCACAGGGGAGATAAACTGTTTTTT. Its protein product is CASSHRGDKLFF.

The chain carries TRBV20-1 and TRBJ1-4; D not resolved. Looked up from germline, CDR1 is DFQATT and CDR2 is SNEGSKA (reference sequence). This CDR3 has 13 residues. With 5 bases removed from V and 1 base from J, the gap between germline ends came to 8 bases. The CDR3, as DNA: TGCAGTGCTGCCGCGAGAACTAATGAAAAACTGTTTTTT. Translating it yields CSAAARTNEKLFF.

The chain joins TRBV7-2 to TRBJ1-3; no firm D call. Trimming pared 3 bases from V and 4 bases from J, leaving 7 bases between. Germline assignment: CDR1 SGHTA and CDR2 FQGNSA. This CDR3 spans 13 amino acids. The CDR3 DNA follows: TGTGCCAGCAGCTTCATTACAGGAAACACCATATATTTT. Translation: CASSFITGNTIYF.

This clonotype was seen more than once but under ten times. The CDR3 reads CASIGGAETQYF. The CDR3 bases are TGTGCCAGCATCGGAGGGGCGGAGACCCAGTACTTC. The V gene is TRBV3-1, the J gene TRBJ2-5; possible D gene TRBD2, 6 bases. V was shortened by 7 bases and J by 5 bases, with 11 bases between the two germline ends. This CDR3 comprises 12 residues. Germline CDR1 LGHDT, CDR2 YNNKEL (reference sequence).